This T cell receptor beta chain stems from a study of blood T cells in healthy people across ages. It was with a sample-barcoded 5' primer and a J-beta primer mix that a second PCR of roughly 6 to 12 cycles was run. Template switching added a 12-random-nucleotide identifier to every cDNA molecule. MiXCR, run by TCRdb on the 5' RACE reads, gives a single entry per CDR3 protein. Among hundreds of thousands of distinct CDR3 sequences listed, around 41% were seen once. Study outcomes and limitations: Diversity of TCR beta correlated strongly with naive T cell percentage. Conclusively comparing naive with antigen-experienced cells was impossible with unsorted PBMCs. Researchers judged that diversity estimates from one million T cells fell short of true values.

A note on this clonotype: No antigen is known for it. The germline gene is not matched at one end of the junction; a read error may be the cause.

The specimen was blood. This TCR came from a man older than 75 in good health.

The CDR3 coding sequence is TGTGCTAGCAGCCCGCAGGACAGGACCAACACCGGGGAGCTGTTTTTT. It codes for CASSPQDRTNTGELFF. The chain is built from TRBV7-7 and TRBJ2-2; TRBD1 agrees at 7 bases. CDR3 length: 16 amino acids. Germline assignment: CDR1 SSHAT and CDR2 FNYEAQ (reference sequence).